The 13 T cell receptor beta chains below all came from one sample that was sequenced in a study of T cells in Graves' hyperthyroidism and ophthalmopathy. TCR beta CDR3 regions were amplified from RNA transcripts. When the TCR CDR3 underwent first-round RT-PCR, the HTBI primer set was used. MiXCR, applied by TCRdb to the multiplex PCR reads, yields one record per CDR3 protein. The data show 750,000 to 950,000 distinct CDR3 sequences, around 38% seen once. The sequenced sample was blood. The source of these receptors is a man aged 18 to 29 with Graves' hyperthyroidism.

The V call is TRBV7-2, the J call TRBJ1-5; D is undetermined. The CDR3 spans 16 residues. The germline V gene encodes CDR1 SGHTA and CDR2 FQGNSA. Trimming removed 4 bases from V and 2 bases from J, with 15 bases in between. The CDR3: CASSSVAGSGNQPQHF. The CDR3, as DNA: TGTGCCAGCAGCTCAGTCGCGGGATCGGGCAATCAGCCCCAGCATTTT.

The sample holds a few counts of this clonotype. The rearrangement uses TRBV11-1 and TRBJ2-7, with 12 bases aligning to TRBD1. Germline V CDR1 and CDR2: SGHAT, FQDESV (reference sequence). The CDR3 sequence is 15 residues long. The ends lost 4 bases at V and 5 bases at J; junction bases unmatched: 6. The CDR3 spells CASSSGQGAVDEQYF. CDR3 nucleotide sequence: TGTGCCAGCAGCTCGGGACAGGGGGCTGTGGACGAGCAGTACTTC.

The table lists this clonotype with many counts. This chain joins TRBV5-1 and TRBJ1-2, with 8 bases identical to TRBD1. Germline lookup yields CDR1 SGHRS and CDR2 YFSETQ. This CDR3 is 14 amino acids long. The V gene end was trimmed by 4 bases and the J gene end by 0 bases; junction bases not matched to a gene: 2. The CDR3 spells CASSEGQANYGYTF. Written as DNA, the CDR3 is TGCGCCAGCAGCGAGGGACAGGCTAACTATGGCTACACCTTC.

The CDR3 reads CASSENPDNSPLHF. The CDR3 bases are TGCGCCAGCAGTGAAAATCCCGATAATTCACCCCTCCACTTT. The chain couples TRBV10-1 to TRBJ1-6; D is unclear. V was trimmed by 3 bases and J by 5 bases, leaving 8 bases between them. The V gene's germline CDR1 is WNHNN and CDR2 SYGVQD (reference sequence). This CDR3 has 14 amino acids.

The chain recombines TRBV19 with TRBJ2-7, with 7 positions matching TRBD1. V dropped 5 bases and J dropped 5; count of bases not matched to a gene: 6. The CDR3 runs to 13 residues. Germline V gene lookup returns CDR1 LNHDA and CDR2 SQIVND (reference sequence). This CDR3 reads CASSVNRGNEQYF. The DNA of the CDR3 is TGTGCCAGTAGTGTTAACAGGGGAAACGAGCAGTACTTC.

As for this clonotype: The CDR3 does not end in the conserved phenylalanine or tryptophan, so this is likely a read error. No DNA is shown, since the ends of the CDR3 on it are uncertain; the CDR3 is the one TCRdb lists. The chain is built from TRBV29-1 and TRBJ2-2; the table assigns TRBD1, which was not confirmed against the DNA. In germline, CDR1 is SQVTM, CDR2 ANQGSEA. The CDR3 length equals 14 residues, ends included. CDR3 protein: CSVRAGVNTGELYV.

This clonotype was detected only a few times. This sequence may be a read error, since a much larger clone differs from it by one base. V and J are TRBV29-1 and TRBJ2-7, with 7 positions matching TRBD1. Trimming removed 4 bases from V and 5 bases from J; junction bases left unmatched: 8. The germline CDR1 and CDR2 sequences are SQVTM and ANQGSEA. The CDR3 has 13 amino acids. As DNA, the CDR3 is TGCAGCGTTGTCGGAGACAGGGTCGACGAGCAGTACTTC. Protein: CSVVGDRVDEQYF.

The chain carries TRBV9 and TRBJ1-2; D may be TRBD1 (5 bases). CDR1 and CDR2 from the germline V gene are SGDLS and YYNGEE. The CDR3 spans 13 residues. V was trimmed by 5 bases and J by 10 bases, leaving 18 bases between them. CDR3 amino acids: CASSGDGGYDYTF. In DNA, the CDR3 is TGTGCCAGCAGTGGGGATGGGGGGTACGACTACACCTTC.

This clonotype was seen repeatedly, ten times or more. This chain connects TRBV7-2 to TRBJ1-2; the match to TRBD1 covers 7 bases. Germline V CDR1 and CDR2: SGHTA, FQGNSA. The length of the CDR3 is 12 residues. The V segment lost 5 bases and the J segment 9 bases; nucleotides outside the gene matches: 6. Here the CDR3 reads CASSLRTGSYTF. The DNA of the CDR3 is TGTGCCAGCAGCCTTCGGACAGGTAGCTACACCTTC. The entire variable domain, with the rest obtained from reference TRBV7-2 and TRBJ1-2, is as follows: GAGVSQSPSNKVTEKGKDVELRCDPISGHTALYWYRQSLGQGLEFLIYFQGNSAPDKSGLPSDRFSAERTGGSVSTLTIQRTQQEDSAVYLCASSLRTGSYTFGSGTRLTVV.

This chain links TRBV20-1 with TRBJ1-4; perhaps TRBD1 as D (6 bases). The length of the CDR3 is 13 residues. The germline V gene has CDR1 DFQATT and CDR2 SNEGSKA (reference sequence). V was clipped by 7 bases and J by 4 bases, with 13 bases between them. The CDR3 here is CSVGTGNNEKLFF. In DNA, the CDR3 is TGCAGTGTCGGAACAGGGAATAATGAAAAACTGTTTTTT.

Comments on this clonotype: Just one base apart from a much larger clone, this may be a read error. This chain uses TRBV29-1 with TRBJ1-1; D perhaps matches TRBD1 (6 bases). The CDR3 is 13 residues long. Per germline, CDR1 SQVTM and CDR2 ANQGSEA. CDR3 coding DNA: TGCAGCGTACAAGGGGGGGTTACTACTGAAGCTCTCTTT. Translated: CSVQGGVTTEALF.

In this sample, this clonotype turned up many times. The chain uses TRBV24-1 and TRBJ1-4; no definite D call. V lost 9 bases and J 12 bases, leaving 7 bases between the germline ends. This CDR3 spans 9 amino acids. Germline CDR1 reads KGHDR; CDR2 reads SFDVKD. CDR3 region: CATPSELFF. The CDR3 nucleotides are TGTGCCACCCCCTCGGAACTGTTTTTT.

This clonotype was recorded at least ten times. CDR3 region: CASSLELGANEQYF. The CDR3 DNA sequence: TGTGCCAGCAGCTTAGAGCTGGGGGCGAACGAGCAGTACTTC. This chain links TRBV7-8 with TRBJ2-7, with a possible D match to TRBD1 (6 bases). V lost 1 base, J lost 5 bases, and 12 bases lay in between. In germline, CDR1 is SGHVS, CDR2 FQNEAQ. This CDR3 is 14 amino acids long. The variable domain in full, completed from reference TRBV7-8 and TRBJ2-7, reads GAGVSQSPRYKVAKRGQDVALRCDPISGHVSLFWYQQALGQGPEFLTYFQNEAQLDKSGLPSDRFFAERPEGSVSTLKIQRTQQEDSAVYLCASSLELGANEQYFGPGTRLTVT.